This T cell receptor beta chain stems from a study of blood T cells in healthy people across ages. Study-wide results and limits: A roughly linear age-dependent decrease characterized TCR beta diversity per million T cells.

Using a J-beta primer mix together with a sample-barcoded 5' primer, a second PCR was run for roughly 6 to 12 cycles. TCRdb used MiXCR to reprocess the 5' RACE reads, holding one entry per CDR3 protein. The data hold just under 550,000 distinct CDR3 sequences, with approximately 25% observed a single time. Regarding this clonotype: Its antigen is not known.

In terms of origin and age, donors were healthy Caucasian individuals from Russia aged 6 to 90. Another study also made use of these data, one on T cells of mothers and their children. That source notes: A second PCR was performed with the M1S primer. This primer added sample barcodes and 2-4 random nucleotides. Researchers report slightly higher, though non-significant, overlap in related mother-child pairs than in unrelated pairs.

The sample taken for sequencing was blood. This sequence was found in a boy younger than 18 in good health.

CDR3 sequence (DNA): TGTGCCAGCAGCGTACAGGAAAATGAGCAGTTCTTC. Its protein product is CASSVQENEQFF. V and J are TRBV9 and TRBJ2-1; no definite D call. The germline gives CDR1 SGDLS, CDR2 YYNGEE. V lost 1 base, J lost 7 bases, and 6 bases lay in between. This CDR3 is 12 amino acids long.